These T cell receptor beta chains were read from a single sample in a study of TIL therapy for anti-PD-1-resistant metastatic lung cancer. Produced via immunoSEQ multiplex PCR; TCRdb's table is partial and in-frame only. This sample has 30,000 to 45,000 clones, with less than 75% found just once. Sequenced material: blood, taken at baseline. The receptors come from a person between 25 and 80 years old with non-small cell lung cancer. Each CDR3 is given with its conserved first and last residue. Each record gives: J gene, V gene, D gene, clone size, CDR3 length, CDR3 protein, CDR3 DNA. D genes are given only for firm matches. Where a row states a size, it is once, few, many or the class of an expanded clone; other rows omit it.

j_call: TRBJ1-1; v_call: TRBV19; d_call: NA; clone_size: NA; cdr3_length: 14; cdr3_aa: CASSFRGGLSEAFF; cdr3_nt: TGTGCCAGTAGTTTTCGGGGGGGCCTGTCTGAAGCTTTCTTT
j_call: TRBJ1-1; v_call: TRBV2; d_call: TRBD1; clone_size: NA; cdr3_length: 14; cdr3_aa: CASRTGTGRAEAFF; cdr3_nt: TGTGCCAGCAGGACCGGGACAGGGAGGGCTGAAGCTTTCTTT
j_call: TRBJ2-2; v_call: TRBV9; d_call: NA; clone_size: NA; cdr3_length: 16; cdr3_aa: CASSVSAGQNTGELFF; cdr3_nt: TGTGCCAGCAGCGTATCAGCAGGTCAGAACACCGGGGAGCTGTTTTTT
j_call: TRBJ1-4; v_call: TRBV19; d_call: NA; clone_size: NA; cdr3_length: 14; cdr3_aa: CASIGGERNEKLFF; cdr3_nt: TGTGCCAGTATTGGGGGGGAGCGTAATGAAAAACTGTTTTTT
j_call: TRBJ2-5; v_call: TRBV7-9; d_call: NA; clone_size: NA; cdr3_length: 15; cdr3_aa: CASSLSRAGWETQYF; cdr3_nt: TGTGCCAGCAGCTTATCGAGGGCGGGCTGGGAGACCCAGTACTTC
j_call: TRBJ2-2; v_call: TRBV5-1; d_call: NA; clone_size: NA; cdr3_length: 16; cdr3_aa: CASSLEVGGSTGELFF; cdr3_nt: TGCGCCAGCAGCTTGGAAGTAGGGGGTTCCACCGGGGAGCTGTTTTTT
j_call: TRBJ2-7; v_call: TRBV4-1; d_call: NA; clone_size: NA; cdr3_length: 16; cdr3_aa: CASSQEFAGEAYEQYF; cdr3_nt: TGCGCCAGCAGCCAAGAGTTCGCAGGGGAGGCCTACGAGCAGTACTTC
j_call: TRBJ1-1; v_call: TRBV14; d_call: NA; clone_size: NA; cdr3_length: 14; cdr3_aa: CASSQVWGVAEAFF; cdr3_nt: TGTGCCAGCAGCCAAGTGTGGGGAGTGGCTGAAGCTTTCTTT
j_call: TRBJ1-6; v_call: TRBV28; d_call: NA; clone_size: once; cdr3_length: 15; cdr3_aa: CASSLDQGFNSPLHF; cdr3_nt: TGTGCCAGCAGCCTCGATCAGGGTTTCAATTCACCCCTCCACTTT
j_call: TRBJ1-2; v_call: TRBV28; d_call: NA; clone_size: few; cdr3_length: 13; cdr3_aa: CASSLSRGGGYTF; cdr3_nt: TGTGCCAGCAGTCTGAGTCGCGGGGGAGGCTACACCTTC
j_call: TRBJ1-1; v_call: TRBV27; d_call: TRBD1; clone_size: NA; cdr3_length: 15; cdr3_aa: CASRFKGQTHTEAFF; cdr3_nt: TGTGCCAGCAGATTTAAGGGACAGACTCACACTGAAGCTTTCTTT
j_call: TRBJ1-4; v_call: TRBV5-4; d_call: NA; clone_size: NA; cdr3_length: 15; cdr3_aa: CASSLFPAPNEKLFF; cdr3_nt: TGTGCCAGCAGTCTTTTCCCCGCGCCTAATGAAAAACTGTTTTTT
j_call: TRBJ1-6; v_call: TRBV6-1; d_call: TRBD1; clone_size: NA; cdr3_length: 18; cdr3_aa: CASSVYASWVQGGSPLHF; cdr3_nt: TGTGCCAGCAGTGTGTACGCGTCTTGGGTACAGGGGGGTTCACCCCTCCACTTT
j_call: TRBJ2-7; v_call: TRBV5-1; d_call: TRBD2; clone_size: NA; cdr3_length: 17; cdr3_aa: CASSLATGLAGVEEQYF; cdr3_nt: TGCGCCAGCAGCTTGGCCACAGGACTAGCGGGAGTTGAAGAGCAGTACTTC
j_call: TRBJ1-6; v_call: TRBV6-6; d_call: TRBD1; clone_size: NA; cdr3_length: 14; cdr3_aa: CASRGTGDNSPLHF; cdr3_nt: TGTGCCAGCAGAGGGACAGGGGATAATTCACCCCTCCACTTT
j_call: TRBJ2-1; v_call: TRBV29-1; d_call: TRBD2; clone_size: NA; cdr3_length: 15; cdr3_aa: CSTSATSGSYNEQFF; cdr3_nt: TGCAGCACCTCGGCGACTAGCGGGAGCTACAATGAGCAGTTCTTC
j_call: TRBJ1-2; v_call: TRBV11-2; d_call: TRBD1; clone_size: NA; cdr3_length: 14; cdr3_aa: CASSFATGLSGYTF; cdr3_nt: TGTGCCAGCAGCTTTGCGACAGGGTTGTCTGGCTACACCTTC
j_call: TRBJ1-1; v_call: TRBV5-1; d_call: NA; clone_size: NA; cdr3_length: 14; cdr3_aa: CASSLVQQNTEAFF; cdr3_nt: TGCGCCAGCAGCTTGGTTCAGCAGAACACTGAAGCTTTCTTT
j_call: TRBJ2-5; v_call: TRBV27; d_call: TRBD1; clone_size: NA; cdr3_length: 14; cdr3_aa: CASTPRGYQETQYF; cdr3_nt: TGTGCCAGCACTCCCAGGGGGTACCAAGAGACCCAGTACTTC
j_call: TRBJ1-2; v_call: TRBV7-3; d_call: TRBD1; clone_size: few; cdr3_length: 13; cdr3_aa: CASSLGTEYGYTF; cdr3_nt: TGTGCCAGCAGCCTAGGGACAGAGTATGGCTACACCTTC
j_call: TRBJ2-2; v_call: TRBV4-1; d_call: TRBD2; clone_size: NA; cdr3_length: 19; cdr3_aa: CASSQAYAGDSSNTGELFF; cdr3_nt: TGCGCCAGCAGCCAAGCCTATGCGGGAGACAGTTCGAACACCGGGGAGCTGTTTTTT
j_call: TRBJ1-1; v_call: TRBV6-5; d_call: NA; clone_size: NA; cdr3_length: 14; cdr3_aa: CASSAAHRVTEAFF; cdr3_nt: TGTGCCAGCAGTGCAGCCCACAGGGTGACTGAAGCTTTCTTT
j_call: TRBJ2-5; v_call: TRBV5-6; d_call: NA; clone_size: few; cdr3_length: 13; cdr3_aa: CASSLPGAKTQYF; cdr3_nt: TGTGCCAGCAGCTTGCCAGGGGCAAAGACCCAGTACTTC
j_call: TRBJ2-3; v_call: TRBV19; d_call: NA; clone_size: NA; cdr3_length: 14; cdr3_aa: CASSRRHSTDTQYF; cdr3_nt: TGTGCCAGTAGTAGGAGACATTCCACGGATACGCAGTATTTT
j_call: TRBJ1-2; v_call: TRBV5-5; d_call: NA; clone_size: NA; cdr3_length: 13; cdr3_aa: CASSLGGDYGYTF; cdr3_nt: TGTGCCAGCAGCTTAGGAGGGGACTATGGCTACACCTTC
j_call: TRBJ1-6; v_call: TRBV27; d_call: NA; clone_size: once; cdr3_length: 16; cdr3_aa: CASRGTASSYNSPLHF; cdr3_nt: TGTGCCAGCAGAGGGACCGCAAGCTCCTATAATTCACCCCTCCACTTT
j_call: TRBJ2-7; v_call: TRBV7-8; d_call: NA; clone_size: NA; cdr3_length: 16; cdr3_aa: CASSLATGTPTYEQYF; cdr3_nt: TGTGCCAGCAGCTTAGCCACCGGGACACCAACCTACGAGCAGTACTTC
j_call: TRBJ2-1; v_call: TRBV5-4; d_call: TRBD1; clone_size: NA; cdr3_length: 17; cdr3_aa: CASSLKLSTSGGNEQFF; cdr3_nt: TGTGCCAGCAGCCTTAAACTCAGCACATCAGGGGGCAATGAGCAGTTCTTC
j_call: TRBJ2-3; v_call: TRBV5-6; d_call: NA; clone_size: NA; cdr3_length: 13; cdr3_aa: CASSSYWGDTQYF; cdr3_nt: TGTGCCAGCAGCTCCTATTGGGGAGATACGCAGTATTTT
j_call: TRBJ1-2; v_call: TRBV4-1; d_call: NA; clone_size: NA; cdr3_length: 13; cdr3_aa: CASSPPDLYGYTF; cdr3_nt: TGCGCCAGCAGCCCACCTGACCTCTATGGCTACACCTTC
j_call: TRBJ2-6; v_call: TRBV7-9; d_call: NA; clone_size: once; cdr3_length: 13; cdr3_aa: CASSLGGANVLTF; cdr3_nt: TGTGCCAGCAGCCTAGGGGGGGCCAACGTCCTGACTTTC
j_call: TRBJ2-7; v_call: TRBV28; d_call: NA; clone_size: NA; cdr3_length: 12; cdr3_aa: CASRKAPYEQYF; cdr3_nt: TGTGCCAGCAGGAAGGCCCCCTACGAGCAGTACTTC
j_call: TRBJ2-2; v_call: TRBV5-1; d_call: NA; clone_size: NA; cdr3_length: 15; cdr3_aa: CASSLAGELTGELFF; cdr3_nt: TGCGCCAGCAGCTTGGCGGGGGAATTAACCGGGGAGCTGTTTTTT